This record covers a single T cell receptor beta chain. TCRdb keeps only in-frame clones here, not all; method: immunoSEQ multiplex PCR. The sample yields approximately 75,000 clones, 95% to 98% seen once. This record comes from a study of technical replicates of blood from several donors. The germline V gene has CDR1 WNHNN and CDR2 SYGVQD (reference sequence). The CDR3 covers 14 residues. V dropped 0 bases and J dropped 5 bases, with 10 bases sitting between them. Sequencing used T cells isolated from PBMCs. The chain is built from TRBV10-1 and TRBJ2-5; D possibly corresponds to TRBD1 (5 bases). The sequence was collected from a human donor in good health. CDR3 in DNA: TGCGCCAGCAGTGAGTCCAGGGATCGGGAGACCCAGTACTTC. The encoded protein is CASSESRDRETQYF.